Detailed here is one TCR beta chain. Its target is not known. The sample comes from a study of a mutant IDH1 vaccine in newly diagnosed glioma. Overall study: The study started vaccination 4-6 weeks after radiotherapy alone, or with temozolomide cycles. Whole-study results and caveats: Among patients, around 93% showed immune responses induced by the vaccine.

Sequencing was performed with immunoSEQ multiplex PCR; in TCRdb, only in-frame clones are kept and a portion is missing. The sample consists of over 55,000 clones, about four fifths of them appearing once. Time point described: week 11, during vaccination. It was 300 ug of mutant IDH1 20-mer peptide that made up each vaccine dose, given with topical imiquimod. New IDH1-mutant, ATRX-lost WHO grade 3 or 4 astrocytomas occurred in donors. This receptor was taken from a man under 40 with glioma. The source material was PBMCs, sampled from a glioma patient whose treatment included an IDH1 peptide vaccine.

CDR3 region: CASTPGLGSPLHF. The CDR3 coding sequence is TGTGCCAGCACCCCAGGGTTAGGCTCACCCCTCCACTTT. This sequence joins TRBV9 and TRBJ1-6; perhaps TRBD1 as D (5 bases). The V end lost 6 bases, the J end lost 10 bases, and 14 bases lay between the germline ends. The CDR3 loop spans 13 amino acids. Germline values: CDR1 SGDLS, CDR2 YYNGEE.